Sequencing of this TCR beta chain was carried out in a study of blood T cells in healthy people across ages. General study points: A greater number of naive CD4+ cells and higher diversity distinguished long-lived donors from aged donors. Estimated diversity across one million T cells was deemed an underestimate.

This clonotype has a handful of counts. Its specificity is not known. V lost 1 base, J lost 2 bases, and 18 bases lay in between. The CDR3 contains 17 residues. Each of the donors had around 10 milliliters of peripheral blood drawn into EDTA-treated Vacutainer tubes. It was with a sample-barcoded 5' primer and a J-beta primer mix that a second PCR of roughly 6 to 11 cycles was run. Researchers report that a template-switch adaptor with 12 random nucleotides tagged each cDNA molecule. TCRdb reanalysed the 5' RACE reads using MiXCR and keeps one entry per CDR3 protein. The sample yields roughly 790,000 distinct CDR3 sequences, more than 40% seen once.

The sequenced material came from blood. The origin of this receptor is a woman aged 55-69 years in good health. The V call is TRBV12-3 or TRBV12-4, the J call TRBJ2-7, with a weak D call TRBD2 (7 bases). The CDR3 loop is CASSLGAGGGATYEQYF. Here the CDR3 DNA reads TGTGCCAGCAGTTTAGGGGCCGGCGGGGGCGCCACCTACGAGCAGTACTTC.